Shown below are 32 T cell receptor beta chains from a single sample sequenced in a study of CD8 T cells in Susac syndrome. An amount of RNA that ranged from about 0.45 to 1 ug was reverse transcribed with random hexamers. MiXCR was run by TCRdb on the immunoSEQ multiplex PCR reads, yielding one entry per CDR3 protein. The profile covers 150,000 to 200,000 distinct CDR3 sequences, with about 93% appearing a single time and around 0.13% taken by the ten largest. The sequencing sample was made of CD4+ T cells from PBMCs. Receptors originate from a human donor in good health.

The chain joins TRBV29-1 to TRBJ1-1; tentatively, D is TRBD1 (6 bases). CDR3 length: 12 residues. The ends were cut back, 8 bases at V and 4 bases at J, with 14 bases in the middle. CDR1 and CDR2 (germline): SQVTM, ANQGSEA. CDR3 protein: CSWGAAGTEAFF. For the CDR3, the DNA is TGCAGCTGGGGGGCGGCAGGCACTGAAGCTTTCTTT.

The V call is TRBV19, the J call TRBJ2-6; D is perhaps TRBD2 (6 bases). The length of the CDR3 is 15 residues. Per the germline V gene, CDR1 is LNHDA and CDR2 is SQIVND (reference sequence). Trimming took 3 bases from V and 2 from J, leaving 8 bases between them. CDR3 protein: CASSISGAGANVLTF. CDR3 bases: TGTGCCAGTAGTATCTCGGGAGCTGGGGCCAACGTCCTGACTTTC.

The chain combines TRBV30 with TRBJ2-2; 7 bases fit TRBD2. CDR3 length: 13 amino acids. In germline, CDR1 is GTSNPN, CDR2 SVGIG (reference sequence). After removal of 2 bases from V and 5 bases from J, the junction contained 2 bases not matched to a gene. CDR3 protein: CAWSPGRTGELFF. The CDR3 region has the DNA TGTGCCTGGAGTCCCGGGAGGACCGGGGAGCTGTTTTTT.

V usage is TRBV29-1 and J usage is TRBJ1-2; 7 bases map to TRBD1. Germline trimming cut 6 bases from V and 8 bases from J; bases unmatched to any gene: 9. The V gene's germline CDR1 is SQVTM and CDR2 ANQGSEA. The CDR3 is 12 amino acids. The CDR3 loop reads CSVRTGVYGYTF. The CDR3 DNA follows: TGCAGCGTGAGGACAGGTGTTTACGGCTACACCTTC.

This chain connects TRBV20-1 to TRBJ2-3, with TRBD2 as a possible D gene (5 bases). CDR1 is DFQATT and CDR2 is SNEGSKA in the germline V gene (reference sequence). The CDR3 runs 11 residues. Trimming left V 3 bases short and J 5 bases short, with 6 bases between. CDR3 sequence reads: CSAREEDTQYF. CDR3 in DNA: TGCAGTGCTAGGGAGGAAGATACGCAGTATTTT.

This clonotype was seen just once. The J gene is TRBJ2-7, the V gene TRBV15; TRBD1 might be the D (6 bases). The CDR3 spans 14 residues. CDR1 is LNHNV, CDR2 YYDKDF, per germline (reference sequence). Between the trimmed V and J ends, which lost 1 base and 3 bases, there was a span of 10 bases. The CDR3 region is CATSRGTDSYEQYF. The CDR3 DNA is TGTGCCACCAGCAGAGGGACGGACAGCTACGAGCAGTACTTC.

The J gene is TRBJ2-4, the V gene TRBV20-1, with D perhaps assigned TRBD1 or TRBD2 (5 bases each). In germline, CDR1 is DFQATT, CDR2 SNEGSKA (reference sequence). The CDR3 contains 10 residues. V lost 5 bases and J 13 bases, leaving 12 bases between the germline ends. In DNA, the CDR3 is TGCAGTGCTTCCGGGACGGCCCAGTACTTC. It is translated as CSASGTAQYF.

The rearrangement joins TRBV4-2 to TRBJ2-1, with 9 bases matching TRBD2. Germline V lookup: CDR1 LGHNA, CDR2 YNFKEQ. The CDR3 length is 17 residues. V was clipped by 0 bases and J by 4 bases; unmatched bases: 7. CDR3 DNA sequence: TGTGCCAGCAGCCAAGATGATCAGGCGGGGGGGTACAATGAGCAGTTCTTC. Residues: CASSQDDQAGGYNEQFF.

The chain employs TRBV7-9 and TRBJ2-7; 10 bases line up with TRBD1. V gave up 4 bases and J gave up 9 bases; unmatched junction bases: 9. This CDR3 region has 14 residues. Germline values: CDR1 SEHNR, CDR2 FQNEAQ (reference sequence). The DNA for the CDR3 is TGTGCCAGCAGCTCCGGGACAGGGGTGCTCGGGCAGTACTTC. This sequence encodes CASSSGTGVLGQYF.

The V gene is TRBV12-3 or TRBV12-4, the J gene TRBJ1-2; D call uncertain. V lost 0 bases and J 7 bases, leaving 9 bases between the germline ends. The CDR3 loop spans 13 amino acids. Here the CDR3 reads CASSLAALGGYTF. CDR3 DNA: TGTGCCAGCAGTTTAGCGGCGTTGGGTGGCTACACCTTC.

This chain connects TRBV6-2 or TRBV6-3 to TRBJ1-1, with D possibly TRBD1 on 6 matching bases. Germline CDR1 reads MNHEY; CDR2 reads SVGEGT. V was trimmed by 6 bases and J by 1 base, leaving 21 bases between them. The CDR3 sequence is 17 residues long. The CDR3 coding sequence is TGTGCCAGCAGCTCTATTACAGGGAGAGGGACGAACACTGAAGCTTTCTTT. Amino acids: CASSSITGRGTNTEAFF.

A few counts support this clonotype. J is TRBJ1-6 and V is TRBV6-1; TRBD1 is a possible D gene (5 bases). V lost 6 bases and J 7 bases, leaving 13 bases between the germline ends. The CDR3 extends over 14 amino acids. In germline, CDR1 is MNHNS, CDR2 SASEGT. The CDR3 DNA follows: TGTGCCAGCAGGATCGACAGTGAGAATTCACCCCTCCACTTT. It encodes CASRIDSENSPLHF.

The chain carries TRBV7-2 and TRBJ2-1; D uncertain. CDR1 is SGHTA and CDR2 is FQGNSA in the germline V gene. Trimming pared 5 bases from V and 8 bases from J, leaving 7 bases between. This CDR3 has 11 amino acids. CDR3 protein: CASSQRYEQFF. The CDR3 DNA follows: TGTGCCAGCAGCCAGCGCTATGAGCAGTTCTTC.

CDR3 amino acids: CASSSTDLGSVNTEAFF. CDR3 nucleotides: TGTGCCAGCAGTTCCACTGATTTGGGGTCAGTGAACACTGAAGCTTTCTTT. This rearrangement joins TRBV6-5 to TRBJ1-1; D ambiguous. This CDR3 comprises 17 residues. The ends were cut back, 4 bases at V and 0 bases at J, with 18 bases in the middle. From germline, CDR1 is MNHEY and CDR2 SVGAGI.

The CDR3 DNA follows: TGTGCCACCAGTGCCGGACAGGGGGACTACGAGCAGTACTTC. Its translation is CATSAGQGDYEQYF. The rearrangement joins TRBV24-1 to TRBJ2-7, with 10 bases lining up with TRBD1. V dropped 5 bases and J dropped 3; count of bases not matched to a gene: 3. Germline V lookup: CDR1 KGHDR, CDR2 SFDVKD. The CDR3 extends over 14 amino acids.

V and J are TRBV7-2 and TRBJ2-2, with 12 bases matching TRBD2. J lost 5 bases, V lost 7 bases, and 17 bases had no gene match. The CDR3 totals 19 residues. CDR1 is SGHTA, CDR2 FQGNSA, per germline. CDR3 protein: CASTPYLGLAGSGTGELFF. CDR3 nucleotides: TGTGCCAGCACCCCTTACCTGGGACTAGCGGGCTCGGGGACCGGGGAGCTGTTTTTT.

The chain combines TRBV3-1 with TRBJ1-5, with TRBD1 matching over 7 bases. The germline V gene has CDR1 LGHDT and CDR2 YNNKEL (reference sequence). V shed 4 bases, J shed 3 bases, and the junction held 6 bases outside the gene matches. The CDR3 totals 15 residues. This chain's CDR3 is CASSRGGTDNQPQHF. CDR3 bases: TGTGCCAGCAGCCGGGGGGGGACAGACAATCAGCCCCAGCATTTT.

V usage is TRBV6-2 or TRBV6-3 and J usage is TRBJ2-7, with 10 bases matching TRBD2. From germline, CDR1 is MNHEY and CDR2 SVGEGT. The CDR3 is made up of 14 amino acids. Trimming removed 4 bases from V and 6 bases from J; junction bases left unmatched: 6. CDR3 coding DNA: TGTGCCAGCAGTTTGACTAGCGGGTCAATCGAGCAGTACTTC. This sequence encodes CASSLTSGSIEQYF.

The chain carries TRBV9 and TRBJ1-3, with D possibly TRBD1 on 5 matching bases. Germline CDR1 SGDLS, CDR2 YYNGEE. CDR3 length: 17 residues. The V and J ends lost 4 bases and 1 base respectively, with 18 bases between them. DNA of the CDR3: TGTGCCAGCAGCTCTCGGTCAGGGTGGGCTTCTGGAAACACCATATATTTT. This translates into CASSSRSGWASGNTIYF.

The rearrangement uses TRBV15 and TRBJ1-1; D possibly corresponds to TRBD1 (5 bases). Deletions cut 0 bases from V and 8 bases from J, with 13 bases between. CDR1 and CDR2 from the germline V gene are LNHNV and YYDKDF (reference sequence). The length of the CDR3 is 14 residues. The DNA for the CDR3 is TGTGCCACCAGCAGAGATCGGTTGACAGTAGAAGCTTTCTTT. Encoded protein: CATSRDRLTVEAFF.

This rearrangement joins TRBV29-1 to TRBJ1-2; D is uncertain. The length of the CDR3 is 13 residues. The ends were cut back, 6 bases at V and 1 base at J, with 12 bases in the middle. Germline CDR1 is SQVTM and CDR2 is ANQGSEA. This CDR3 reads CSVPGRLNYGYTF. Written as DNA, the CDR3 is TGCAGCGTCCCGGGCAGGCTTAACTATGGCTACACCTTC. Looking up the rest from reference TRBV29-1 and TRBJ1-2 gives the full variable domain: SAVISQKPSRDICQRGTSLTIQCQVDSQVTMMFWYRQQPGQSLTLIATANQGSEATYESGFVIDKFPISRPNLTFSTLTVSNMSPEDSSIYLCSVPGRLNYGYTFGSGTRLTVV.

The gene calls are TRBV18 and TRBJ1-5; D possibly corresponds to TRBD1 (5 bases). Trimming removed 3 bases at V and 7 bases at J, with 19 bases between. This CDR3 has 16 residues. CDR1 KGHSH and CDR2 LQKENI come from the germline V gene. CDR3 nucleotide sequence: TGTGCCAGCTCACCTGGTTTTAGCAGGGTTGGGCAGCCCCAGCATTTT. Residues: CASSPGFSRVGQPQHF.

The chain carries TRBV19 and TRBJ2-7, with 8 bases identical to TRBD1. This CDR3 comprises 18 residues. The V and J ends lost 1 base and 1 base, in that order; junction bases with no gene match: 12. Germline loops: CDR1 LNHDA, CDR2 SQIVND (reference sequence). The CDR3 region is CASSIAPPWTGKSYEQYF. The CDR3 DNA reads TGTGCCAGTAGTATAGCACCACCCTGGACAGGGAAGTCCTACGAGCAGTACTTC. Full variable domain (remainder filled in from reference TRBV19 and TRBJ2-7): DGGITQSPKYLFRKEGQNVTLSCEQNLNHDAMYWYRQDPGQGLRLIYYSQIVNDFQKGDIAEGYSVSREKKESFPLTVTSAQKNPTAFYLCASSIAPPWTGKSYEQYFGPGTRLTVT.

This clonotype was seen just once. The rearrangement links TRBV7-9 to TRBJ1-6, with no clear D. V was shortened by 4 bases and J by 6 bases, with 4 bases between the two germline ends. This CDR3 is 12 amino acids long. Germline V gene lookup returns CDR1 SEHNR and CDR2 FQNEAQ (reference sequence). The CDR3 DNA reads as TGTGCCAGCAGCTCGTCTAATTCACCCCTCCACTTT. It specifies CASSSSNSPLHF.

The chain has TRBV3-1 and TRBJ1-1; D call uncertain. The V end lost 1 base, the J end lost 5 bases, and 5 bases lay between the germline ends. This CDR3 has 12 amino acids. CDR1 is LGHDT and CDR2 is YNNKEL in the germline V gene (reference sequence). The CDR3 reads CASSQGRTEAFF. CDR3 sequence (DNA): TGTGCCAGCAGCCAAGGAAGAACTGAAGCTTTCTTT.

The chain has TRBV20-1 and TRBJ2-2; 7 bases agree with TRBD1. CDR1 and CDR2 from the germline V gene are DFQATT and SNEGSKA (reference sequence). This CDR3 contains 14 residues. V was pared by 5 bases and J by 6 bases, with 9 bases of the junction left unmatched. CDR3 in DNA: TGCAGTGCTCGGACAGGTTCGAGGGCCGGGGAGCTGTTTTTT. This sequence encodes CSARTGSRAGELFF.

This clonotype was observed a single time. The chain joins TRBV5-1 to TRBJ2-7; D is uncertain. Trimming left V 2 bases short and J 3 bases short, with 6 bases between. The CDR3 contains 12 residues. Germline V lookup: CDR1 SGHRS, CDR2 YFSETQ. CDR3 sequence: CASSFDIYEQYF. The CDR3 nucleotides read TGCGCCAGCAGCTTTGACATCTACGAGCAGTACTTC. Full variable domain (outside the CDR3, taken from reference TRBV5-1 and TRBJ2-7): KAGVTQTPRYLIKTRGQQVTLSCSPISGHRSVSWYQQTPGQGLQFLFEYFSETQRNKGNFPGRFSGRQFSNSRSEMNVSTLELGDSALYLCASSFDIYEQYFGPGTRLTVT.

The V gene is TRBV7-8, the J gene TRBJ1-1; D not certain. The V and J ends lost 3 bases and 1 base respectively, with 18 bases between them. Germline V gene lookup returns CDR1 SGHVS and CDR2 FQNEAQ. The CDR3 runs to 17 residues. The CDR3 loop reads CASSLPKGTPGNTEAFF. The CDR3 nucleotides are TGTGCCAGCAGCTTGCCAAAGGGAACACCCGGGAACACTGAAGCTTTCTTT.

DNA for the CDR3: TGCAGCGCCCACGCAGGCGTAGGGAACACTGAAGCTTTCTTT. The encoded protein is CSAHAGVGNTEAFF. The chain employs TRBV29-1 and TRBJ1-1; D is ambiguous. Germline V lookup: CDR1 SQVTM, CDR2 ANQGSEA. The CDR3 consists of 14 residues. V dropped 7 bases and J dropped 1 base, with 16 bases sitting between them.

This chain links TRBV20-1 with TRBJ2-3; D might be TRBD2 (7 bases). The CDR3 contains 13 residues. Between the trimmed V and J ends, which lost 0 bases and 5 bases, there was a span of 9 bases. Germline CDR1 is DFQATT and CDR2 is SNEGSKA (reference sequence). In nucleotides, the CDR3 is TGCAGTGCTAGAGACGGGGGGCTAGATACGCAGTATTTT. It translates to CSARDGGLDTQYF.

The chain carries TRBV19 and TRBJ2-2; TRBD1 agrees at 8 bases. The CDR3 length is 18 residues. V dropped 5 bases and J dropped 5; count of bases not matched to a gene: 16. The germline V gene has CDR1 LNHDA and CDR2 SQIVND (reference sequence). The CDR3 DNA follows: TGTGCCAGTAGTGCCGGGACAGGCCTACATTTCGGAACCGGGGAGCTGTTTTTT. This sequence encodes CASSAGTGLHFGTGELFF.

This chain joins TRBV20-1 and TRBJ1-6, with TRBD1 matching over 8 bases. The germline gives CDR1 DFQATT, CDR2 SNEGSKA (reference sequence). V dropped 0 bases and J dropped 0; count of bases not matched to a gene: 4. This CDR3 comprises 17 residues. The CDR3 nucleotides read TGCAGTGCTAGAGATCAGGGGGCTTCCTCCTATAATTCACCCCTCCACTTT. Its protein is CSARDQGASSYNSPLHF.